The clone carrying this T cell receptor (beta chain) is a singleton in its sample. Its antigen is still unknown. Trimming took off 5 bases at V and 10 bases at J, with 9 bases between the two ends. The CDR3 loop spans 11 amino acids. In germline, CDR1 is SGHAT, CDR2 FQNNGV. It was with random hexamers that roughly 0.45 to 1 ug RNA was reverse transcribed. TCRdb reanalysed the immunoSEQ multiplex PCR reads using MiXCR and keeps one entry per CDR3 protein. The sample yields fewer than 200,000 distinct CDR3 sequences, approximately 93% seen once. The data are from a study of CD8 T cells in Susac syndrome. General observations from the study: Regarding the TCR sequencing and HLA analysis, the study admitted that a relatively small number of individuals were involved.

Sequencing of TCR beta was performed on blood CD8+ and CD4+ T cells. The sample consisted of CD4+ T cells from PBMCs. This chain connects TRBV11-2 to TRBJ2-1; D uncertain. The receptor was derived from a human donor in good health. The CDR3 region has the DNA TGTGCCAGCAGCGTACAATTCGAGCAGTTCTTC. Its translation is CASSVQFEQFF. Supplemented by reference TRBV11-2 and TRBJ2-1, the full variable domain reads EAGVAQSPRYKIIEKRQSVAFWCNPISGHATLYWYQQILGQGPKLLIQFQNNGVVDDSQLPKDRFSAERLKGVDSTLKIQPAKLEDSAVYLCASSVQFEQFFGPGTRLTVL.